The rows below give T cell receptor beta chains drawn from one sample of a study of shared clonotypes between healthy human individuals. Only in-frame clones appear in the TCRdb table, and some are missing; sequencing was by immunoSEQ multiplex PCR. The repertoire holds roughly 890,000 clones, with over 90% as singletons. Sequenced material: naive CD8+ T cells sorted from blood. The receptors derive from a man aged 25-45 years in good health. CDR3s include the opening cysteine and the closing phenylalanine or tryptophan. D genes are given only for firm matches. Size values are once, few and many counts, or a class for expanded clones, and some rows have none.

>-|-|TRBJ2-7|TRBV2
CASRGIRRLYEQYF
TGTGCCAGCAGGGGGATTCGAAGACTCTACGAGCAGTACTTC
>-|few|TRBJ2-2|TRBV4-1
CASSPTGADTGELFF
TGCGCCAGCAGCCCCACGGGGGCGGACACCGGGGAGCTGTTTTTT
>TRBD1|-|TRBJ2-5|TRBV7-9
CASTAYGQGQETQYF
TGTGCCAGCACCGCTTACGGACAGGGGCAAGAGACCCAGTACTTC
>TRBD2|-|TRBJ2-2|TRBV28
CASRLGGSRELFF
TGTGCCAGCAGGCTGGGGGGGTCTAGGGAGCTGTTTTTT
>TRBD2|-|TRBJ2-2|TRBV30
CAATSANTGELFF
TGTGCCGCGACTAGCGCGAACACCGGGGAGCTGTTTTTT
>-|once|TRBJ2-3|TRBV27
CASSLMTGTDTQYF
TGTGCCAGCAGTTTGATGACGGGAACAGATACGCAGTATTTT
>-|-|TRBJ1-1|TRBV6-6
CASSFVEDGNTEAFF
TGTGCCAGCAGTTTCGTGGAGGACGGGAACACTGAAGCTTTCTTT
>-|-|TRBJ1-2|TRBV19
CASSTLRDPGGYTF
TGTGCCAGTAGTACGCTACGGGACCCAGGAGGCTACACCTTC
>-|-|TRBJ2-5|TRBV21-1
CASSKVLNDHSAQETQYF
TGTGCCAGCAGCAAAGTCCTGAACGACCACAGTGCCCAAGAGACCCAGTACTTC
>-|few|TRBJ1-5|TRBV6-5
CASSGALSNQPQHF
TGTGCCAGCAGTGGGGCCCTTAGCAATCAGCCCCAGCATTTT
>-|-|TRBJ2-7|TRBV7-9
CASSLELGSEQYF
TGTGCCAGCAGCTTAGAGTTAGGGAGCGAGCAGTACTTC
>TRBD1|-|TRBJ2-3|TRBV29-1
CSVRTGVRTDTQYF
TGCAGCGTTAGGACAGGGGTTCGCACAGATACGCAGTATTTT
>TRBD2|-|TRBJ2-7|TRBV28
CASSPRGAGVASTEQYF
TGTGCCAGCAGTCCCAGGGGAGCGGGAGTTGCATCCACCGAGCAGTACTTC
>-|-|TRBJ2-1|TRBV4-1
CASSPAGSEGGVYNEQFF
TGCGCCAGCAGCCCAGCAGGTTCTGAGGGCGGGGTGTACAATGAGCAGTTCTTC
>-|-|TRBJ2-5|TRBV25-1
CASGGPNQETQYF
TGTGCCAGCGGCGGGCCTAACCAAGAGACCCAGTACTTC
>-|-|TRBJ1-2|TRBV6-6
CASSYSSYIEPYTF
TGTGCCAGCAGTTACTCTTCGTACATCGAGCCCTACACCTTC
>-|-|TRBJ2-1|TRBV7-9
CASSPRGWDNEQFF
TGTGCCAGCAGCCCCCGGGGGTGGGACAATGAGCAGTTCTTC
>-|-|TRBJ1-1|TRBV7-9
CASSFPRGRGGEAFF
TGTGCCAGCAGCTTCCCAAGGGGGAGGGGGGGTGAAGCTTTCTTT
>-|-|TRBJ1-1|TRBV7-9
CASSLASFPFGDPNTEAFF
TGTGCCAGCAGCTTAGCGTCCTTTCCATTTGGAGACCCGAACACTGAAGCTTTCTTT
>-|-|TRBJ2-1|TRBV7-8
CASSPDYSYGIYNEQFF
TGTGCCAGCAGCCCCGACTACTCATATGGGATCTACAATGAGCAGTTCTTC
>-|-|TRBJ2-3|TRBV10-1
CASSALLGSNGTDTQYF
TGCGCCAGCAGTGCCCTTCTGGGGAGCAACGGCACAGATACGCAGTATTTT
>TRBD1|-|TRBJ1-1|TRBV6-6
CASIWEPGQTNTEAFF
TGTGCCAGCATTTGGGAGCCGGGACAGACTAACACTGAAGCTTTCTTT
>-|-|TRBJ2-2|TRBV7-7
CASSFGGPGGELFF
TGTGCTAGCAGCTTTGGCGGGCCGGGCGGGGAGCTGTTTTTT
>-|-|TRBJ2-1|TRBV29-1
CSVGGEGYNEQFF
TGCAGCGTTGGCGGAGAGGGTTACAATGAGCAGTTCTTC
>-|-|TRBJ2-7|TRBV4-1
CASSQVYREYEQYF
TGCGCCAGCAGCCAAGTTTACAGGGAGTACGAGCAGTACTTC
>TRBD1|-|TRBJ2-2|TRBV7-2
CASSEPGQGLDTGELFF
TGTGCCAGCAGCGAGCCGGGACAGGGGTTGGACACCGGGGAGCTGTTTTTT
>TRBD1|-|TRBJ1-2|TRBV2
CASSDGQADYGYTF
TGTGCCAGCAGTGATGGACAGGCTGACTATGGCTACACCTTC
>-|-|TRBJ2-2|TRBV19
CASRDLSGELFF
TGTGCCAGTAGGGATCTCAGCGGGGAGCTGTTTTTT
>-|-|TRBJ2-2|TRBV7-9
CASSNGPKIGTGELFF
TGTGCCAGCAGCAACGGACCAAAGATAGGCACCGGGGAGCTGTTTTTT
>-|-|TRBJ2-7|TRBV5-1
CASSLTGPFYEQYF
TGCGCCAGCAGCTTGACAGGACCTTTCTACGAGCAGTACTTC
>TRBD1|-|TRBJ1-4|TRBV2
CASNIDRTGGDEKLFF
TGTGCCAGCAACATTGACCGGACAGGGGGGGATGAAAAACTGTTTTTT
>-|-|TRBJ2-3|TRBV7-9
CASRGETSDTQYF
TGTGCCAGCAGAGGGGAGACCTCGGATACGCAGTATTTT
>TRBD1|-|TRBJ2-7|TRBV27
CASGRLGDRGQSEQYF
TGTGCCAGCGGCCGGCTTGGGGACAGGGGACAATCCGAGCAGTACTTC
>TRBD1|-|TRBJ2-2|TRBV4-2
CASSQESTGAPPGELFF
TGTGCCAGCAGCCAAGAATCGACAGGGGCCCCACCCGGGGAGCTGTTTTTT
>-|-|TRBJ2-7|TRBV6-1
CASVRGGATYEQYF
TGTGCCAGCGTCCGGGGCGGGGCGACCTACGAGCAGTACTTC
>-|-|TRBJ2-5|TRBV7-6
CASSPGVEETQYF
TGTGCCAGCAGCCCGGGGGTTGAAGAGACCCAGTACTTC
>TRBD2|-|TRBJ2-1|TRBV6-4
CASSDRSGRALNEQFF
TGTGCCAGCAGTGACCGGAGCGGGAGGGCCCTCAATGAGCAGTTCTTC
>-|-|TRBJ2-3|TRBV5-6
CASSTGLTDTQYF
TGTGCCAGCAGCACGGGCCTCACAGATACGCAGTATTTT
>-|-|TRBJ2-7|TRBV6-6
CASSSTGYSYEQYF
TGTGCCAGCAGTTCAACAGGGTACTCCTACGAGCAGTACTTC
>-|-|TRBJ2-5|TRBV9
CASSDLETQYF
TGTGCCAGCAGCGATTTAGAGACCCAGTACTTC
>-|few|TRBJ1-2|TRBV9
CASSGNGYTF
TGTGCCAGCAGCGGGAATGGCTACACCTTC
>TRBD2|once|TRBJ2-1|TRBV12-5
CASGGLAGSQSSYNEQFF
TGTGCTAGTGGAGGACTAGCGGGCAGCCAATCCTCCTACAATGAGCAGTTCTTC
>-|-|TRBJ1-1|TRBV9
CASSREGDNTEAFF
TGTGCCAGCAGCAGGGAGGGGGACAACACTGAAGCTTTCTTT
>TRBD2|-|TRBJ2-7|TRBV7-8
CASSASTSGSPEQYF
TGTGCCAGCAGCGCGAGTACTAGCGGGAGTCCCGAGCAGTACTTC
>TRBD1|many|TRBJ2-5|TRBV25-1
CASSGYNRDSQESQYF
TGTGCCAGCAGTGGCTATAACCGGGACAGCCAAGAGTCCCAGTACTTC
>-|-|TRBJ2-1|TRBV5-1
CASSSEGWGNNEQFF
TGCGCCAGCAGCTCGGAAGGATGGGGGAACAATGAGCAGTTCTTC
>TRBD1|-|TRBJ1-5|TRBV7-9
CASSFPENSTGGSNQPQHF
TGTGCCAGCAGCTTCCCTGAGAACTCAACAGGGGGGAGCAATCAGCCCCAGCATTTT
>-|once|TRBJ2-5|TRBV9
CASSAGDSGQETQYF
TGTGCCAGCAGCGCGGGGGACAGCGGCCAAGAGACCCAGTACTTC
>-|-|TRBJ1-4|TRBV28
CASSFRGARGNEKLFF
TGTGCCAGCAGTTTTCGGGGGGCGCGAGGTAATGAAAAACTGTTTTTT
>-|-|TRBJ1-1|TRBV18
CASSRGWTEAFF
TGTGCCAGCTCACGGGGGTGGACTGAAGCTTTCTTT
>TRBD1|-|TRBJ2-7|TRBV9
CASSVDGTGDEQYF
TGTGCCAGCAGCGTAGACGGGACAGGGGACGAGCAGTACTTC
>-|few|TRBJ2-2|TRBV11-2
CATHLGGTGELFF
TGTGCCACCCACCTCGGGGGCACCGGGGAGCTGTTTTTT
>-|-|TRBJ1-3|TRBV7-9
CASSQDGGYSGNTIYF
TGTGCCAGCAGCCAGGACGGTGGATACTCTGGAAACACCATATATTTT